This TCR beta chain was captured in a study of metastatic and nonmetastatic thyroid tumors. Regarding the study as a whole: Patients with malignant thyroid tumors reportedly had significantly higher TCR beta diversity than those with benign nodules, in blood and tumor.

Every patient underwent thyroid surgery untreated. How the authors handled the data: For papillary thyroid cancer, a distant-metastasis classifier was constructed from CDR3 differences observed across clinicopathological groups. From the PCR reads, TCRdb re-called clones with MiXCR. TCRdb, not the authors, supplied the V and J calls. The sample has approximately 7,400 clones; 30% to 35% are singletons. As regards this clone: As yet, its antigen is unknown.

CDR1 and CDR2 (germline): DFQATT, SNEGSKA (reference sequence). The CDR3 runs 17 residues. The ends were cut back, 0 bases at V and 17 bases at J, with 29 bases in the middle. Sequenced material: adjacent normal tissue. The TCR originated in a female donor with papillary thyroid cancer or a benign thyroid nodule (not recorded which). Some clones in this sample may be carry-over from other donors' samples. V and J are TRBV20-1 and TRBJ2-6; weak D call: TRBD1 (5 bases). The CDR3 DNA reads as TGCAGTGCTAGAGACCTTGACGGAGAAACTGGGGCCAACGCCATGACTTTC. Translation: CSARDLDGETGANAMTF.